This passage covers 4 T cell receptor beta chains from one sample sequenced in a study of blood T cell repertoires in COVID-19. Measured with immunoSEQ multiplex PCR; TCRdb has only the in-frame clones, and not every one. The top ten clones hold roughly 1.2% of a sample with fewer than 300,000 clones, more than 70% of them seen once. Sequencing was performed on PBMCs or T cells enriched from blood (not recorded which). These receptors were taken from a middle-aged woman with acute COVID-19.

The rearrangement uses TRBV6-2 or TRBV6-3 and TRBJ2-2, with 7 positions matching TRBD2. CDR3 length equals 17 residues. V gave up 6 bases and J gave up 6 bases; unmatched junction bases: 16. The germline gives CDR1 MNHEY, CDR2 SVGEGT. The CDR3: CASSPDPLAGVSGELFF. The CDR3 DNA follows: TGTGCCAGCAGCCCGGACCCTTTGGCGGGAGTCTCCGGGGAGCTGTTTTTT.

This rearrangement joins TRBV19 to TRBJ1-1; 8 bases map to TRBD1. Per germline, CDR1 LNHDA and CDR2 SQIVND (reference sequence). With V trimmed by 7 bases and J by 5 bases, 9 bases remained unmatched. The CDR3 has 14 amino acids. CDR3 DNA: TGTGCCAGTACCTTAATGGGGACAGGAACTGAAGCTTTCTTT. Its translation is CASTLMGTGTEAFF. The whole variable domain, remainder taken from reference TRBV19 and TRBJ1-1, is DGGITQSPKYLFRKEGQNVTLSCEQNLNHDAMYWYRQDPGQGLRLIYYSQIVNDFQKGDIAEGYSVSREKKESFPLTVTSAQKNPTAFYLCASTLMGTGTEAFFGQGTRLTVV.

The genes are TRBV5-4 and TRBJ1-2; D not resolved. Trimming cost V 0 bases and J 4 bases, with 10 bases left between them. This CDR3 comprises 14 residues. From germline, CDR1 is SGHNT and CDR2 YYREEE (reference sequence). In DNA, the CDR3 is TGTGCCAGCAGCTTGGATCCAGAGCGCTATGGCTACACCTTC. This gives the protein CASSLDPERYGYTF.

The chain links TRBV27 to TRBJ2-5; 7 bases agree with TRBD1. Germline values: CDR1 MNHEY, CDR2 SMNVEV (reference sequence). This CDR3 comprises 15 residues. J gave up 9 bases and V 1 base, and 11 bases lay outside the gene matches. The CDR3 sequence is CASSLFPGQQGSQYF. Written as DNA, the CDR3 is TGTGCCAGCAGTTTATTTCCGGGACAGCAAGGGTCCCAGTACTTC.